This paragraph reports one TCR beta chain. Antigen: not known. Documented time point: recipient sample about 28 days before transplant, after cytoreduction. The V gene end was trimmed by 6 bases and the J gene end by 5 bases; junction bases not matched to a gene: 12. CDR1 LNHDA and CDR2 SQIVND come from the germline V gene (reference sequence). The CDR3 has 15 residues. Produced via immunoSEQ multiplex PCR; TCRdb's table is partial and in-frame only. This table holds roughly 46,000 clones, approximately 82% found once. The sample originates from a study of T cell clonotyping in hematopoietic cell transplantation. Turning to the study itself: Cytoreduction preceded collection of pretransplant recipient samples.

The study, taken as a whole, reports: Higher Inverse Simpson Index values in graft donor and pretransplant recipient predicted broader posttransplant TCR diversity.

The source material was peripheral blood mononuclear cells, sampled before stem cell transplant. The chain links TRBV19 to TRBJ1-2; 7 positions match TRBD1. The TCR sequence derives from a man between 60 and 75 years old with myelodysplastic syndrome. Some clones in this sample may be carry-over from other donors' samples. Written as DNA, the CDR3 is TGTGCCAGTAGATTAGCGGGACAGACATCGTATGGCTACACCTTC. Its translation is CASRLAGQTSYGYTF.